The T cell receptor beta chain described here comes from a study of blood T cell repertoires in COVID-19. About the research overall: Researchers got acute and convalescent COVID-19 samples from the United States, Italy and Spain. In each case, the material was cDNA or gDNA derived from T cells, B-cell-depleted T cells, or PBMCs.

In the original processing: How many nucleated cells were present was estimated from reference gene primer amplification. Measured with immunoSEQ multiplex PCR; TCRdb has only the in-frame clones, and not every one. V, J and clone size reflect that table, while D and trimming were determined from the DNA. The profile shows under 250,000 clones, around 88% of them singletons. There are 12 residues in the CDR3. The germline CDR1 and CDR2 sequences are ENHRY and SYGVKD. The trim removed 8 bases at V and 7 bases at J, leaving 5 bases unmatched. This receptor was identified in an older man with acute or convalescent COVID-19. The V and J genes are TRBV10-3 and TRBJ1-1, with 9 bases that match TRBD1. The sequenced material came from peripheral blood. The CDR3, as DNA: TGTGCCATCGCCAAGGACAGGGGTGAAGCTTTCTTT. It is translated as CAIAKDRGEAFF.